This record looks at one T cell receptor (beta chain) sequence and its context. From germline, CDR1 is SGHNT and CDR2 YYREEE (reference sequence). V lost 4 bases, J lost 6 bases, and 10 bases lay in between. The CDR3 runs to 12 residues. The data stem from a study of OX40 agonist ivuxolimab in advanced cancers. Peripheral blood came from all dose cohorts at three timepoints. Libraries were prepared by immunoSEQ multiplex PCR; TCRdb keeps only in-frame clonotypes and omits some of them. The sample contains 90,000 to 100,000 clones, 80% to 90% of which appear only once. V gene TRBV5-4 combines with J gene TRBJ1-1, with D possibly TRBD1 on 6 matching bases. The receptor was derived from an adult with an advanced solid tumor such as melanoma, head and neck, liver or kidney cancer. Material: CD4+ or CD8+ T cells sorted from blood, obtained in a trial of the OX40 agonist ivuxolimab. CDR3 region: CASSVEGAEAFF. In nucleotides, the CDR3 is TGTGCCAGCAGCGTGGAGGGGGCTGAAGCTTTCTTT.